A single sample is the source of the 32 T cell receptor beta chains below, sequenced in a study of tumor and adjacent non-tumor tissue in lung cancer. The template was RNA from unsorted bulk tissue. More than 3 cm separated this lung sample from the edge of the tumor. TCRbeta libraries were built with three rounds of nested PCR, modified from ARM-PCR. A single record per CDR3 protein comes from TCRdb applying MiXCR to the multiplex PCR reads. The data show roughly 43,000 distinct CDR3 sequences, around three fifths seen once. Sequencing was done on a sample of distant non-tumor lung tissue. These receptors all come from a man aged 50 or older with non-small cell lung cancer.

The chain joins TRBV5-1 to TRBJ1-4; D might be TRBD1 (5 bases). Trimming pared 3 bases from V and 0 bases from J, leaving 12 bases between. Germline V gives CDR1 SGHRS, CDR2 YFSETQ. This CDR3 has 16 amino acids. The CDR3 sequence: CASSYGGTATNEKLFF. CDR3 sequence (DNA): TGCGCCAGCAGCTACGGAGGGACTGCAACTAATGAAAAACTGTTTTTT. Using reference TRBV5-1 and TRBJ1-4 for the parts outside the CDR3, the full variable domain is KAGVTQTPRYLIKTRGQQVTLSCSPISGHRSVSWYQQTPGQGLQFLFEYFSETQRNKGNFPGRFSGRQFSNSRSEMNVSTLELGDSALYLCASSYGGTATNEKLFFGSGTQLSVL.

A note on this clonotype: Being one base from a much bigger clone, this may be a read error. This rearrangement joins TRBV28 to TRBJ2-7; 11 bases line up with TRBD2. The trim removed 7 bases at V and 4 bases at J, leaving 9 bases unmatched. The CDR3 length is 15 residues. Germline V CDR1 and CDR2: MDHEN, SYDVKM. Here the CDR3 reads CASISGTSGKYEQYF. CDR3 sequence (DNA): TGTGCCAGCATCAGCGGGACTAGCGGAAAATACGAGCAGTACTTC.

This chain links TRBV5-8 with TRBJ2-7; 11 nucleotides line up with TRBD2. In germline, CDR1 is SGHTS, CDR2 YDEGEE. The J segment lost 0 bases and the V segment lost 6 bases, leaving 2 bases of the junction unmatched. This CDR3 comprises 14 residues. Here the CDR3 DNA reads TGTGCCAGCAACACTAGCGGGAGCTCCTACGAGCAGTACTTC. It translates to CASNTSGSSYEQYF.

With respect to this clonotype: This sequence may be a read error, since a much larger clone differs from it by one base. The CDR3 ends on some other residue instead of the conserved phenylalanine or tryptophan, so this is likely a read error. V gene TRBV11-2 combines with J gene TRBJ2-5; the D is unclear. Germline V gene sequence: CDR1 SGHAT, CDR2 FQNNGV. V was shortened by 6 bases and J by 2 bases, with 7 bases between the two germline ends. The CDR3 has 12 residues. Here the CDR3 DNA reads TGTGCCAGCAGGGAGAATCAAGAGACCCAGTACTTG. Amino acids: CASRENQETQYL.

CDR3 nucleotide sequence: TGTGCCAGCAGTTCGAGCAGGAGCGGCGGGGAGCTGTTTTTT. Protein: CASSSSRSGGELFF. The chain employs TRBV28 and TRBJ2-2, with a possible D match to TRBD2 (5 bases). Germline values: CDR1 MDHEN, CDR2 SYDVKM. Trimming took 4 bases from V and 7 from J, leaving 13 bases between them. This CDR3 has 14 amino acids.

Turning to this clonotype: At one end the junction does not follow the germline gene, possibly because of a read error. The CDR3 DNA reads as TGTGCCAGCGGCCAACCTGACAAGGTTGACGAGCAGTACTTC. Translating it yields CASGQPDKVDEQYF. The J gene is TRBJ2-7, the V gene TRBV4-2; no clear D. The CDR3 loop spans 14 amino acids. From germline, CDR1 is LGHNA and CDR2 YNFKEQ.

This clonotype was picked up a small number of times. This chain uses TRBV6-6 with TRBJ2-1, with 11 positions matching TRBD1. V was clipped by 6 bases and J by 8 bases; unmatched bases: 12. This CDR3 comprises 16 residues. Germline values: CDR1 MNHNY, CDR2 SVGAGI (reference sequence). CDR3 loop: CASRRGGDRGYHEQFF. CDR3 DNA: TGTGCCAGCAGGAGGGGAGGGGACAGGGGGTATCATGAGCAGTTCTTC.

As for this clonotype: The final CDR3 position lacks the conserved phenylalanine or tryptophan, pointing to a likely read error. This rearrangement joins TRBV11-2 to TRBJ2-3; 11 bases line up with TRBD2. The CDR3 runs 16 residues. Germline V gene lookup returns CDR1 SGHAT and CDR2 FQNNGV. CDR3 residues: CAISLASGGRTDTQYY. In nucleotides, the CDR3 is TGTGCCATCAGCCTTGCTAGCGGGGGGCGCACAGATACGCAGTATTAT.

To note about this clonotype: This may be a read error, as it is one base from a much larger clone. The gene calls are TRBV20-1 and TRBJ2-1; unclear D gene. This CDR3 is built from 14 residues. CDR1 is DFQATT and CDR2 is SNEGSKA in the germline V gene (reference sequence). The CDR3 loop is CSARGYTAYNEEFF. The CDR3 region has the DNA TGCAGTGCTAGAGGCTACACTGCCTACAATGAGGAGTTCTTC.

In the case of this clonotype: At one of its ends the junction is not consistent with the germline gene, which may arise from a read error. The rearrangement uses TRBV29-1 and TRBJ1-1, with TRBD1 as a possible D gene (5 bases). The CDR3 contains 13 residues. Germline V gene lookup returns CDR1 SQVTM and CDR2 ANQGSEA. CDR3 protein: CSVVGDYGTGAFF. CDR3 bases: TGCAGCGTTGTGGGGGATTACGGCACTGGAGCTTTCTTT.

This clonotype was seen many times. The V and J genes are TRBV12-3 or TRBV12-4 and TRBJ2-1; 7 nucleotides match TRBD1. With 5 bases clipped from V and 5 bases from J, the junction kept 12 bases outside the gene matches. The CDR3 runs 16 residues. CDR3 loop: CASSAKGQLLNNEQFF. CDR3 nucleotide sequence: TGTGCCAGCAGTGCAAAGGGACAGCTCTTAAACAATGAGCAGTTCTTC.

With regard to this clonotype: Given the absence of the conserved phenylalanine or tryptophan at the CDR3 end, a read error is likely. This chain connects TRBV28 to TRBJ1-5, with D unresolved. Per germline, CDR1 MDHEN and CDR2 SYDVKM. Trimming stripped 5 bases from V and 6 bases from J, with 14 bases between. The CDR3 contains 14 residues. The CDR3 loop reads CASSPPNWVQPQHL. Here the CDR3 DNA reads TGTGCCAGCAGTCCCCCTAATTGGGTTCAGCCCCAGCATCTT.

This clonotype appeared many times. The genes are TRBV10-2 and TRBJ1-6, with 7 nucleotides matching TRBD1. This CDR3 has 14 residues. The junction had 3 bases not matched to a gene; V was cut back by 7 bases and J by 3 bases. The germline V gene encodes CDR1 WSHSY and CDR2 SAAADI. The CDR3: CASTWDSYNSPLHF. The CDR3 nucleotides are TGCGCCAGCACTTGGGACAGCTATAATTCACCCCTCCACTTT.

This clonotype was seen more than once but under ten times. The rearrangement joins TRBV29-1 to TRBJ2-7; D gene unclear. V was cut by 4 bases and J by 9 bases, with 19 bases left in between. CDR3 length: 13 amino acids. From germline, CDR1 is SQVTM and CDR2 ANQGSEA. The CDR3, as DNA: TGCAGCGTTGCGGAACAGAGAGATGACGGGCAGTACTTC. Its protein product is CSVAEQRDDGQYF.

V usage is TRBV24-1 and J usage is TRBJ2-2; D is tentatively TRBD1 or TRBD2 (5 bases each). The CDR3 spans 13 residues. Germline loops: CDR1 KGHDR, CDR2 SFDVKD. Trimming pared 6 bases from V and 7 bases from J, leaving 11 bases between. Written as DNA, the CDR3 is TGTGCCACCAGTTTACTGGGGGACGGGGAGCTGTTTTTT. Encoded protein: CATSLLGDGELFF.

The J gene is TRBJ2-3, the V gene TRBV4-1; 8 bases are a match to TRBD2. CDR3 length: 16 amino acids. Germline assignment: CDR1 MGHRA and CDR2 YSYEKL. The CDR3 is CLSSQDFGGAQDTQYF. The CDR3 nucleotides are TGCCTCAGCAGCCAAGACTTCGGGGGGGCGCAAGATACGCAGTATTTT.

Comments on this clonotype: At one of its ends the junction is not consistent with the germline gene, which may arise from a read error. The chain employs TRBV4-1 and TRBJ2-3, with D possibly being TRBD1 or TRBD2 (5 bases each). Germline-derived CDR1 and CDR2 are MGHRA and YSYEKL. The CDR3 is made up of 17 amino acids. The CDR3 spells CASSHPRDGVKSDTQYF. CDR3 nucleotide sequence: TGCGCCAGTAGCCACCCTAGGGACGGTGTCAAGTCAGATACGCAGTATTTT.

As concerns this clonotype: It may be a read error: a sequence one base away is much more abundant. V gene TRBV20-1 combines with J gene TRBJ2-7, with D possibly being TRBD1 (6 bases). CDR3 size: 14 residues. CDR1 is DFQATT, CDR2 SNEGSKA, per germline (reference sequence). The chain's CDR3 is CSAPRTGSSYERYF. The CDR3, as DNA: TGCAGTGCGCCGCGTACAGGGTCCTCCTACGAGCGGTACTTC.

Of note for this clonotype: The germline gene is not matched at one end of the junction; a read error may be the cause. The gene calls are TRBV14 and TRBJ1-3; D may be TRBD1 (6 bases). The CDR3 extends over 13 amino acids. Germline V gene lookup returns CDR1 SGHDN and CDR2 FVKESK. In DNA form, the CDR3 reads TGTGCCTGCAGCCCATCAGGGGCGTACACCATATATTTT. Amino acid sequence: CACSPSGAYTIYF.

This rearrangement joins TRBV28 to TRBJ1-5, with D maybe TRBD1 (5 bases). The CDR3 sequence is 15 residues long. Germline V gene lookup returns CDR1 MDHEN and CDR2 SYDVKM. V was pared by 5 bases and J by 0 bases, with 11 bases between. The CDR3, as DNA: TGTGCCAGCAGTGACACAGGACATAGCAATCAGCCCCAGCATTTT. It is translated as CASSDTGHSNQPQHF.

The table lists this clonotype with many counts. The V and J genes are TRBV6-1 and TRBJ2-1; D is uncertain. Germline CDR1 MNHNS, CDR2 SASEGT. The ends were cut back, 2 bases at V and 0 bases at J, with 20 bases in the middle. The CDR3 is 19 amino acids. In nucleotides, the CDR3 is TGTGCCAGCAGTGAACACCACTCACTAAGCTTGAGCTCCTACAATGAGCAGTTCTTC. Its translation: CASSEHHSLSLSSYNEQFF.

The chain uses TRBV12-2 and TRBJ1-2; TRBD1, the table's D call, lacks a check against the DNA. TRBV12-2 is shown as a pseudogene. This CDR3 contains 17 residues. The CDR3 sequence: CASRLLRRGQANYRYTF. CDR3 nucleotide sequence: TGTGCAAGTCGCTTACTTCGCAGGGGCCAAGCTAACTATCGCTACACCTTC.

Worth noting for this clonotype: This may be a read error: a much more frequent sequence differs by one nucleotide. The chain combines TRBV7-9 with TRBJ1-1, with D perhaps TRBD1 (5 bases). Germline lookup yields CDR1 SEHNR and CDR2 FQNEAQ (reference sequence). CDR3 length equals 17 residues. The CDR3 sequence is CASSLGQGARLDTEPFF. The CDR3 DNA sequence: TGTGCCAGCAGCTTAGGGCAGGGAGCGCGCTTAGACACTGAACCTTTCTTT.

In this sample, this clonotype turned up once. A read error is likely, as this CDR3 ends without the conserved phenylalanine or tryptophan. Because the CDR3's place on the DNA is in doubt, the DNA is left out and the CDR3 is given as listed by TCRdb. V usage is TRBV12-5 and J usage is TRBJ2-7; the table calls TRBD2, which could not be checked here. The germline CDR1 and CDR2 sequences are LGHNT and FRNRAP. The CDR3 is 13 amino acids long, termini counted. The CDR3 is CASGLVRVHEEYS.

Of note for this clonotype: It is likely a read error, because the conserved phenylalanine at the end of the CDR3 is missing. The J gene is TRBJ2-7, the V gene TRBV6-5, with 11 bases aligning to TRBD2. Germline CDR1 MNHEY, CDR2 SVGAGI. The CDR3 loop spans 13 amino acids. The CDR3 loop is CTSNGTSGYEQYS. The CDR3 nucleotides are TGTACTAGCAATGGGACTAGCGGTTACGAGCAGTACTCC.

This clonotype was counted between two and nine times. V and J are TRBV7-8 and TRBJ1-5, with 9 bases aligning to TRBD1. This CDR3 has 18 residues. V shed 5 bases, J shed 1 base, and the junction held 12 bases outside the gene matches. The germline V gene has CDR1 SGHVS and CDR2 FQNEAQ. The DNA for the CDR3 is TGTGCCAGCAGCCATCAAACGCGGACAGGGGCAAGCAATCAGCCCCAGCATTTT. The encoded protein is CASSHQTRTGASNQPQHF.

As concerns this clonotype: A much larger clone lies one base from this, so it may be a read error. The chain recombines TRBV13 with TRBJ2-1, with 7 bases lining up with TRBD1. The CDR3 totals 13 residues. Germline V gene lookup returns CDR1 PRHDT and CDR2 FYEKMQ (reference sequence). The CDR3 here is CASSYDRVNGQFF. CDR3 in DNA: TGTGCCAGCAGCTATGACAGGGTCAATGGGCAGTTCTTC.

This clonotype was observed a single time. Possible read error: a much larger clone is one base away. This chain links TRBV11-2 with TRBJ2-1; D is possibly TRBD1 (6 bases). The germline V gene has CDR1 SGHAT and CDR2 FQNNGV. The CDR3 runs 16 residues. CDR3 region: CASSIEDSRGYNEQFF. The CDR3 nucleotides are TGTGCCAGCAGCATAGAAGATAGCAGGGGTTACAATGAGCAGTTCTTC.

This clonotype has only a few counts. A much bigger clone sits one base away, suggesting this may be a read error. The rearrangement joins TRBV4-1 to TRBJ1-3; D unclear. V was trimmed by 6 bases and J by 2 bases, leaving 14 bases between them. Germline CDR1 is MGHRA and CDR2 is YSYEKL. There are 15 residues in the CDR3. The CDR3 nucleotides read TGCGCCAGCAGTCCAGTGGAAGACACTGGAAACACCATATATTTT. Translated, it gives CASSPVEDTGNTIYF.

This clonotype came up once. In nucleotides, the CDR3 is TGTGCCAGCAGCTACGGGTGGTTCTCCGGAAACACCATATATTTT. Protein product: CASSYGWFSGNTIYF. The chain employs TRBV11-2 and TRBJ1-3; D uncertain. CDR1 is SGHAT and CDR2 is FQNNGV in the germline V gene. The CDR3 is 15 residues long. With 4 bases removed from V and 4 bases from J, the gap between germline ends came to 14 bases. Combining the CDR3 with reference TRBV11-2 and TRBJ1-3 gives the whole variable domain EAGVAQSPRYKIIEKRQSVAFWCNPISGHATLYWYQQILGQGPKLLIQFQNNGVVDDSQLPKDRFSAERLKGVDSTLKIQPAKLEDSAVYLCASSYGWFSGNTIYFGEGSWLTVV.

Concerning this clonotype: This may be a read error: a much more frequent sequence differs by one nucleotide. V usage is TRBV5-1 and J usage is TRBJ2-7, with 8 bases that match TRBD2. Germline-derived CDR1 and CDR2 are SGHRS and YFSETQ. The CDR3 covers 15 residues. CDR3 sequence (DNA): TGCACCAGCAACCGGGGGGGGACTGCCTCCTACGAGCAGTACTTC. The encoded protein is CTSNRGGTASYEQYF.

The genes are TRBV5-1 and TRBJ2-7, with 7 bases that match TRBD1. This CDR3 contains 15 residues. Germline CDR1 and CDR2: SGHRS and YFSETQ. V was clipped by 4 bases and J by 2 bases; unmatched bases: 9. For the CDR3, the DNA is TGCGCCAGCAGCCCTGGACAGGAAGGTACCTACGAGCAGTACTTC. Translating gives CASSPGQEGTYEQYF.